This is a list of T cell receptor beta chains from one sample in a study of T cells in Graves' hyperthyroidism and ophthalmopathy. TCRdb itself ran the multiplex PCR reads through MiXCR, one entry per CDR3 protein. The table records 450,000 to 650,000 distinct CDR3 sequences, around 21% of them present only once. Sequencing was carried out using blood. These TCRs come from a man aged 18 to 30 with Graves' hyperthyroidism. CDR3s include the opening cysteine and the closing phenylalanine or tryptophan. D genes are given only for firm matches. Clone size is shown for a subset of rows, as once, few, many or a class of expanded clone.

CDR3 protein	CDR3 DNA	V gene	J gene	CDR3 length	clone size	D gene
CASSQESPGPYEQYF	TGCGCCAGCAGCCAAGAGTCTCCCGGCCCCTACGAGCAGTACTTC	TRBV4-1	TRBJ2-7	15	few	NA
CASSQTGAGGYTF	TGTGCCAGCAGCCAAACAGGGGCTGGGGGCTACACCTTC	TRBV6-1	TRBJ1-2	13	NA	TRBD1
CASSFRHNYGYTF	TGTGCCAGCAGTTTTCGGCACAACTATGGCTACACCTTC	TRBV12-3/TRBV12-4	TRBJ1-2	13	NA	NA
CASSYSARSSYEQYF	TGTGCCAGCAGTTACTCCGCCAGGTCCTCCTACGAGCAGTACTTC	TRBV12-3/TRBV12-4	TRBJ2-7	15	NA	NA
CASSPQGKGGYTF	TGTGCCAGCAGCCCACAGGGGAAGGGTGGCTACACCTTC	TRBV13	TRBJ1-2	13	many	TRBD1
CASSPGREQETQYF	TGTGCCAGCAGCCCAGGGAGGGAGCAAGAGACCCAGTACTTC	TRBV7-9	TRBJ2-5	14	few	TRBD2
CASSQAGGRSGELFF	TGCGCCAGCAGCCAGGCGGGGGGGCGGAGCGGGGAGCTGTTTTTT	TRBV4-1	TRBJ2-2	15	few	TRBD2
CSVVSLGGEETQYF	TGCAGTGTGGTTTCTCTGGGGGGGGAAGAGACCCAGTACTTC	TRBV20-1	TRBJ2-5	14	many	TRBD2
CSAWVQSQPQHF	TGCAGTGCTTGGGTCCAGAGCCAGCCCCAGCATTTT	TRBV20-1	TRBJ1-5	12	many	NA
CSATGGQPQHF	TGCAGTGCTACCGGGGGACAGCCCCAGCATTTT	TRBV20-1	TRBJ1-5	11	many	NA
CSAVPPRGHTEAFF	TGCAGTGCCGTGCCCCCCAGGGGGCACACTGAAGCTTTCTTT	TRBV20-1	TRBJ1-1	14	NA	TRBD1
CASTLGGRGGTGELFF	TGTGCCAGCACGTTGGGAGGCAGGGGAGGAACCGGGGAGCTGTTTTTT	TRBV6-6	TRBJ2-2	16	many	NA
CASRGVDTGELFF	TGTGCCAGTAGGGGGGTGGACACCGGGGAGCTGTTTTTT	TRBV19	TRBJ2-2	13	many	NA
CASSLNRVGNQPQHF	TGTGCCAGCAGTCTGAACAGGGTCGGCAATCAGCCCCAGCATTTT	TRBV6-1	TRBJ1-5	15	many	NA
CAERMGATEAFF	TGTGCGGAACGGATGGGGGCTACTGAAGCTTTCTTT	TRBV30	TRBJ1-1	12	few	NA
CSVTDGLSQPQHF	TGCAGCGTTACCGACGGACTTTCTCAGCCCCAGCATTTT	TRBV29-1	TRBJ1-5	13	many	NA
CSAKMTGDGETQYF	TGCAGTGCTAAAATGACAGGGGATGGCGAGACCCAGTACTTC	TRBV20-1	TRBJ2-5	14	many	TRBD1
CASSLAGGNSGNTIYF	TGTGCCAGCAGTTTAGCGGGGGGCAACTCTGGAAACACCATATATTTT	TRBV6-5	TRBJ1-3	16	NA	NA
CAWSRAVDQPQHF	TGTGCCTGGAGTCGGGCGGTAGATCAGCCCCAGCATTTT	TRBV30	TRBJ1-5	13	many	NA
CASSSLQGANYGYTF	TGTGCCAGCAGTTCCCTACAGGGGGCTAACTATGGCTACACCTTC	TRBV6-5	TRBJ1-2	15	NA	TRBD1
CASSLGLRGTASYEQYF	TGCGCCAGCAGCTTGGGACTCCGAGGGACTGCCTCCTACGAGCAGTACTTC	TRBV5-1	TRBJ2-7	17	few	NA
CASSPNRAKLFF	TGTGCCAGCAGCCCCAACAGGGCAAAACTGTTTTTT	TRBV12-3/TRBV12-4	TRBJ1-4	12	many	NA
CASSEGVSYEQYF	TGTGCCAGCAGTGAAGGGGTTAGCTACGAGCAGTACTTC	TRBV2	TRBJ2-7	13	many	NA
CASSFITTNYGYTF	TGTGCCAGCAGTTTTATCACTACTAACTATGGCTACACCTTC	TRBV12-3/TRBV12-4	TRBJ1-2	14	many	NA
CASSKKTEAFF	TGTGCCAGCAGTAAAAAAACTGAAGCTTTCTTT	TRBV2	TRBJ1-1	11	NA	NA
CASSQPEEAGAPTGELFF	TGTGCCAGCAGCCAGCCCGAGGAAGCGGGGGCCCCCACCGGGGAGCTGTTTTTT	TRBV4-2	TRBJ2-2	18	NA	TRBD2
CASSYGGRTGAPNYGYTF	TGTGCCAGCAGTTACGGAGGCCGGACAGGGGCTCCCAACTATGGCTACACCTTC	TRBV6-2/TRBV6-3	TRBJ1-2	18	few	TRBD1
CASSDPGSVSGNTIYF	TGTGCCAGCAGTGACCCAGGATCCGTCTCTGGAAACACCATATATTTT	TRBV2	TRBJ1-3	16	many	NA
CASGWGGGQPQHF	TGTGCTAGTGGTTGGGGGGGTGGTCAGCCCCAGCATTTT	TRBV12-5	TRBJ1-5	13	many	NA
CASSLMSSTNYGYTF	TGTGCCAGCAGTTTAATGAGCTCGACCAACTATGGCTACACCTTC	TRBV27	TRBJ1-2	15	many	NA
CASSYRSQYQETQYF	TGTGCCAGCAGCTATCGATCCCAGTACCAAGAGACCCAGTACTTC	TRBV4-2	TRBJ2-5	15	few	NA
CASSPSGGYSDTGELFF	TGCGCCAGCAGCCCCTCCGGTGGCTACTCGGACACCGGGGAGCTGTTTTTT	TRBV5-1	TRBJ2-2	17	few	NA
CASSLDGDRESRETQYF	TGTGCCAGCAGTTTAGATGGCGACAGGGAAAGCCGAGAGACCCAGTACTTC	TRBV12-3/TRBV12-4	TRBJ2-5	17	many	TRBD1
CASSVSWITEAFF	TGTGCCAGCAGCGTAAGCTGGATAACTGAAGCTTTCTTT	TRBV9	TRBJ1-1	13	many	NA
CASSLEVPARYEQYF	TGTGCCAGCAGCCTGGAAGTCCCGGCCCGCTACGAGCAGTACTTC	TRBV6-1	TRBJ2-7	15	many	NA
CASSNRPNYGYTF	TGCGCCAGCAGCAATCGCCCCAACTATGGCTACACCTTC	TRBV5-1	TRBJ1-2	13	many	NA
CASRDLQGSPLHF	TGTGCCAGCAGAGACTTACAGGGTTCACCCCTCCACTTT	TRBV27	TRBJ1-6	13	NA	NA
CSAEGGPTLWEQYF	TGCAGTGCCGAGGGCGGGCCAACACTTTGGGAGCAGTACTTC	TRBV20-1	TRBJ2-7	14	many	NA
CAWSSDTIYF	TGTGCCTGGAGTTCTGACACCATATATTTT	TRBV30	TRBJ1-3	10	many	NA
CAASGGMNTGELFF	TGTGCCGCAAGTGGGGGAATGAACACCGGGGAGCTGTTTTTT	TRBV28	TRBJ2-2	14	many	NA
CSVRPTGMGNIQYF	TGCAGCGTTCGCCCGACAGGGATGGGAAACATTCAGTACTTC	TRBV29-1	TRBJ2-4	14	many	TRBD1
CASSLGDTPYEQYF	TGTGCCAGCAGCTTAGGGGACACCCCCTACGAGCAGTACTTC	TRBV7-2	TRBJ2-7	14	many	NA
CSARSSTNYGYTF	TGCAGTGCTAGATCCAGCACTAACTATGGCTACACCTTC	TRBV20-1	TRBJ1-2	13	few	NA
CASSLWGQGRETQYF	TGTGCCAGCAGTTTATGGGGACAGGGCAGGGAGACCCAGTACTTC	TRBV28	TRBJ2-5	15	NA	TRBD1
CASSSAQGDTQYF	TGTGCCAGCAGTTCGGCACAGGGGGATACGCAGTATTTT	TRBV28	TRBJ2-3	13	NA	TRBD1
CAGLGGQETQYF	TGTGCCGGGCTGGGGGGACAAGAGACCCAGTACTTC	TRBV30	TRBJ2-5	12	few	NA
CASSPPTQETQYF	TGTGCCAGCAGTCCCCCGACCCAAGAGACCCAGTACTTC	TRBV12-3/TRBV12-4	TRBJ2-5	13	many	NA
CASSSQGSYSEAFF	TGTGCCAGCAGTTCCCAGGGAAGCTATAGTGAAGCTTTCTTT	TRBV28	TRBJ1-1	14	many	NA